The rows below give T cell receptor beta chains drawn from one sample of a study of blood T cell repertoires in COVID-19. Sequenced by immunoSEQ multiplex PCR; TCRdb stores in-frame clones only, minus some. Among about 120,000 clones listed, around 90% were seen once. The sequenced sample consisted of peripheral blood. All receptors derive from a woman aged 60-70 years with COVID-19, enrolled during active disease. Both conserved end residues are part of each CDR3. A D gene is named only where the DNA matches it firmly. Only some rows state a clone size, as once, few, many or a class for expanded clones.

J gene | clone size | V gene | D gene | CDR3 protein | CDR3 DNA
TRBJ1-2 | once | TRBV6-1 | - | CASSEDTAKPWEDYGYTF | TGTGCCAGCAGTGAAGACACGGCAAAGCCCTGGGAGGACTATGGCTACACCTTC
TRBJ2-7 | - | TRBV6-5 | TRBD2 | CASSLSGGLWEQYF | TGTGCCAGCAGTTTATCGGGGGGGCTCTGGGAGCAGTACTTC
TRBJ1-2 | - | TRBV27 | - | CASSSHPRESTYGYTF | TGTGCCAGCAGTTCCCACCCCAGGGAATCCACTTATGGCTACACCTTC
TRBJ1-2 | once | TRBV10-3 | - | CAISGVGGLSGYTF | TGTGCCATCAGTGGGGTGGGGGGGCTGAGCGGCTACACCTTC
TRBJ2-7 | few | TRBV6-2/TRBV6-3 | TRBD1 | CASSLPGQMVGDEQYF | TGTGCCAGCAGTCTACCGGGACAGATGGTCGGGGACGAGCAGTACTTC
TRBJ2-7 | - | TRBV27 | - | CASREVGGTYEQYF | TGTGCCAGCAGGGAGGTGGGGGGAACCTACGAGCAGTACTTC
TRBJ2-3 | once | TRBV7-3 | TRBD2 | CASSQGLAGAPGQDTQYF | TGTGCCAGCAGCCAGGGACTAGCGGGGGCCCCGGGTCAGGATACGCAGTATTTT
TRBJ1-1 | - | TRBV29-1 | - | CSVEGSGGTEAFF | TGCAGCGTTGAGGGTTCGGGGGGTACTGAAGCTTTCTTT
TRBJ1-5 | - | TRBV21-1 | - | CASSGDRNQPQHF | TGTGCCAGCAGCGGGGACAGGAATCAGCCCCAGCATTTT
TRBJ2-3 | - | TRBV3-1/TRBV3-2 | TRBD2 | CASSYVYRGGSTQYF | TGTGCCAGCAGCTACGTTTATCGGGGGGGCAGTACGCAGTATTTT
TRBJ1-3 | - | TRBV7-3 | - | CASSLVPGSGNTIYF | TGTGCCAGCAGCTTAGTCCCGGGATCTGGAAACACCATATATTTT
TRBJ2-3 | many | TRBV6-4 | - | CASSEAGSTDTQYF | TGTGCCAGCAGTGAAGCGGGTAGCACAGATACGCAGTATTTT
TRBJ2-1 | - | TRBV6-1 | - | CASSERQASYNEQFF | TGTGCCAGCAGTGAACGGCAGGCCTCCTACAATGAGCAGTTCTTC
TRBJ2-6 | - | TRBV11-2 | TRBD2 | CASSSPGLWALGANVLTF | TGTGCCAGCAGCTCCCCGGGACTATGGGCTCTGGGGGCCAACGTCCTGACTTTC
TRBJ2-5 | - | TRBV2 | TRBD1 | CASGQGRETQYF | TGTGCCAGCGGACAGGGACGAGAGACCCAGTACTTC
TRBJ1-1 | - | TRBV9 | - | CASSVRSDSTEAFF | TGTGCCAGCAGCGTACGAAGTGATAGCACTGAAGCTTTCTTT
TRBJ2-7 | - | TRBV9 | TRBD2 | CASSVPPTSGVREQYF | TGTGCCAGCAGCGTACCACCGACTAGCGGGGTCCGCGAGCAGTACTTC
TRBJ2-5 | - | TRBV3-1/TRBV3-2 | TRBD2 | CASSHPLAGGRETQYF | TGTGCCAGCAGCCACCCTCTAGCGGGGGGGCGGGAGACCCAGTACTTC
TRBJ2-1 | - | TRBV7-6 | TRBD2 | CASSFRLGGAYNEQFF | TGTGCCAGCAGCTTCCGGTTGGGGGGGGCCTACAATGAGCAGTTCTTC
TRBJ1-2 | - | TRBV19 | - | CASSPIQTYGYTF | TGTGCCAGTAGTCCAATACAGACCTATGGCTACACCTTC
TRBJ2-3 | - | TRBV9 | TRBD2 | CASSLVGGRRTDTQYF | TGTGCCAGCAGCCTCGTCGGGGGGAGGCGGACAGATACGCAGTATTTT
TRBJ2-3 | once | TRBV30 | TRBD2 | CAWMSGGATDTQYF | TGTGCCTGGATGAGCGGGGGGGCCACAGATACGCAGTATTTT
TRBJ2-7 | - | TRBV28 | - | CASSLQGGQYF | TGTGCCAGCAGTTTACAGGGAGGGCAGTACTTC
TRBJ2-1 | - | TRBV6-2/TRBV6-3 | TRBD2 | CASSYSTASGGINEQFF | TGTGCCAGCAGTTACTCCACCGCTAGCGGGGGCATCAATGAGCAGTTCTTC
TRBJ2-1 | - | TRBV9 | TRBD2 | CASSVTSGVVYNEQFF | TGTGCCAGCAGCGTCACTAGCGGGGTGGTATACAATGAGCAGTTCTTC
TRBJ2-1 | - | TRBV7-2 | - | CASSLAPPLAPPSSYNEQFF | TGTGCCAGCAGCTTAGCACCTCCCCTAGCGCCTCCAAGCTCCTACAATGAGCAGTTCTTC
TRBJ2-5 | - | TRBV6-2/TRBV6-3 | - | CASSQQGETQYF | TGTGCCAGCAGCCAACAGGGAGAGACCCAGTACTTC
TRBJ2-7 | - | TRBV4-1 | TRBD1 | CASSQLRTGTGYGEQYF | TGCGCCAGCAGCCAACTAAGGACCGGGACAGGGTATGGCGAGCAGTACTTC